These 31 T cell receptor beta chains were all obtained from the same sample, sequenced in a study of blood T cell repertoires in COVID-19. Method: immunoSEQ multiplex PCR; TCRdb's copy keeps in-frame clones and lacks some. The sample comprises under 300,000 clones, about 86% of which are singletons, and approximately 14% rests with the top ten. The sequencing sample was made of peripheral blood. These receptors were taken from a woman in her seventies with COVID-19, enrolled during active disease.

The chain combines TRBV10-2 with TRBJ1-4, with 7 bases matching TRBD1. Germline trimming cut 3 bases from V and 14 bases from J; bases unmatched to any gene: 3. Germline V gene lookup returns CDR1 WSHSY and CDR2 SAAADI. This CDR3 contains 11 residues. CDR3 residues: CASSEGRGLFF. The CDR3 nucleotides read TGCGCCAGCAGTGAAGGCAGGGGGCTGTTTTTT.

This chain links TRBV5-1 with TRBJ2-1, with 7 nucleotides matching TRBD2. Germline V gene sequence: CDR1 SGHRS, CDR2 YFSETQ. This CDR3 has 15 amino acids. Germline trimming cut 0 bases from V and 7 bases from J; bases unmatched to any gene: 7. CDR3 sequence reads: CASSLGRGKENEQFF. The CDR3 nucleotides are TGCGCCAGCAGCTTGGGGCGGGGGAAAGAGAATGAGCAGTTCTTC.

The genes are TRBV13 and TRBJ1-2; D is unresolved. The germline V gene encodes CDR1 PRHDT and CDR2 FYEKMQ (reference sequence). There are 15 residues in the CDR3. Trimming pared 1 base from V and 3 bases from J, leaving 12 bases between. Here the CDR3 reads CASSLVSGWDYGYTF. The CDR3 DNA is TGTGCCAGCAGCTTAGTATCAGGCTGGGACTATGGCTACACCTTC.

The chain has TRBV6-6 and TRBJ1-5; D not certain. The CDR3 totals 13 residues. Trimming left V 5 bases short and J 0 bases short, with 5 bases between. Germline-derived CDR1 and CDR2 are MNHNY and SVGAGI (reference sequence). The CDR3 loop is CASSSYSNQPQHF. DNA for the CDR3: TGTGCCAGCAGTAGCTATAGCAATCAGCCCCAGCATTTT.

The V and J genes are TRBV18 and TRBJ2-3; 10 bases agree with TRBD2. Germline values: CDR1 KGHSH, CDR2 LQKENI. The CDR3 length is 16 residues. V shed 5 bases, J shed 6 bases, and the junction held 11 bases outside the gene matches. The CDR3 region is CASSSLAGGLMDTQYF. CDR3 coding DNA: TGTGCCAGCTCATCCTTAGCGGGGGGACTCATGGATACGCAGTATTTT.

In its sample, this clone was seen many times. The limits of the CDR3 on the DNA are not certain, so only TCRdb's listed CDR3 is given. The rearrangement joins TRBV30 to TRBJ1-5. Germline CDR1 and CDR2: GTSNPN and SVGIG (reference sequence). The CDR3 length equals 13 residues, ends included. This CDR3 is CAWSTSGNQPQHF.

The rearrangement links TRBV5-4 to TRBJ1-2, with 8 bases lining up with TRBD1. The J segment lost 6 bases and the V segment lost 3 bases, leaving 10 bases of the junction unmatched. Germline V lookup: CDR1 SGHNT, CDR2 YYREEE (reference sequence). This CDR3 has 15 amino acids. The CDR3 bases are TGTGCCAGCAGCTGGATGGACAGGGAAGGTGATGGCTACACCTTC. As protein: CASSWMDREGDGYTF.

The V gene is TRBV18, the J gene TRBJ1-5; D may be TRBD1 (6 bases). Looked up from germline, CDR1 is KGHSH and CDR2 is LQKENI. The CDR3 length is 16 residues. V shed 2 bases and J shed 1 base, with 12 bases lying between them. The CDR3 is CASSPMGAGSNQPQHF. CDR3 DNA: TGTGCCAGCTCACCAATGGGGGCTGGAAGCAATCAGCCCCAGCATTTT.

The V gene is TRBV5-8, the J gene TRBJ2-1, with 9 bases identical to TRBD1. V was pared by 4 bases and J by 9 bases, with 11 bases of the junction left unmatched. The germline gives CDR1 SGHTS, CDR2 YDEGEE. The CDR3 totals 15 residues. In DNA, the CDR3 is TGTGCCAGCAGCCTGGGACAGGGAGGCTCGGCTGAGCAGTTCTTC. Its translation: CASSLGQGGSAEQFF.

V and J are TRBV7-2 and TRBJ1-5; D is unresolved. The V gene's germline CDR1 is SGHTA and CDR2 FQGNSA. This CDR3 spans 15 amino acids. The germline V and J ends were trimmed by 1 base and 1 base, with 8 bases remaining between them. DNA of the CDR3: TGTGCCAGCAGCTTAGACAGCGGGAGCAATCAGCCCCAGCATTTT. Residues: CASSLDSGSNQPQHF.

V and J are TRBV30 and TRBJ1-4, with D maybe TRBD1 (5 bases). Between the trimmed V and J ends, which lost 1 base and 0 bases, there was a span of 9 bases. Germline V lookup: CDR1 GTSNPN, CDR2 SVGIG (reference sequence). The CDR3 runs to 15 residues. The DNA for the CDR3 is TGTGCCTGGAGTGCCCCAGGGTCAACTAATGAAAAACTGTTTTTT. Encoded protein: CAWSAPGSTNEKLFF. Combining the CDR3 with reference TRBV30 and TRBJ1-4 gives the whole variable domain SQTIHQWPATLVQPVGSPLSLECTVEGTSNPNLYWYRQAAGRGLQLLFYSVGIGQISSEVPQNLSASRPQDRQFILSSKKLLLSDSGFYLCAWSAPGSTNEKLFFGSGTQLSVL.

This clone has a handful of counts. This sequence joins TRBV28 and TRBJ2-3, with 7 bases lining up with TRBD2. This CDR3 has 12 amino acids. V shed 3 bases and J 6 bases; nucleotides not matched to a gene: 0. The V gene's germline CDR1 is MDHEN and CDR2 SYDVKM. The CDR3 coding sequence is TGTGCCAGCAGTTTGGGGGGGGATACGCAGTATTTT. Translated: CASSLGGDTQYF.

The CDR3 here is CASSYSNFGDRDTQYF. DNA of the CDR3: TGTGCCAGCAGTTACTCGAACTTCGGGGATCGGGATACGCAGTATTTT. The chain couples TRBV6-5 to TRBJ2-3, with D perhaps TRBD2 (5 bases). Looked up from germline, CDR1 is MNHEY and CDR2 is SVGAGI. V shed 0 bases and J shed 6 bases, with 16 bases lying between them. The CDR3 spans 16 residues.

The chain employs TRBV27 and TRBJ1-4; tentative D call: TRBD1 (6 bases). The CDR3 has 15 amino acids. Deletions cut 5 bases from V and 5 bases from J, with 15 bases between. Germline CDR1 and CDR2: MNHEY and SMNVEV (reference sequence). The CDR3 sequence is CASSGDTRRNEKLFF. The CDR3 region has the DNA TGTGCCAGCAGTGGGGACACCCGCCGAAATGAAAAACTGTTTTTT.

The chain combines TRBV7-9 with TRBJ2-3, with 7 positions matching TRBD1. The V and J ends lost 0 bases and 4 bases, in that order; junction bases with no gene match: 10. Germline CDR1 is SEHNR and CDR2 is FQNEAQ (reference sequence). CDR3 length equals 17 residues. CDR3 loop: CASSLARGQIRSDTQYF. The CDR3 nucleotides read TGTGCCAGCAGCTTAGCGAGGGGGCAAATACGATCAGATACGCAGTATTTT.

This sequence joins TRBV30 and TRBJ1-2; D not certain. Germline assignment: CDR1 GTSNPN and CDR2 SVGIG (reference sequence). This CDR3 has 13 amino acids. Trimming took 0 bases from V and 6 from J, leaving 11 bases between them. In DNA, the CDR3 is TGTGCCTGGAGTGTACTTGACTCAAATGGCTACACCTTC. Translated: CAWSVLDSNGYTF.

The DNA for the CDR3 is TGTGCCAGCAGCCAATGGCCCCCTAACTATGGCTACACCTTC. This sequence encodes CASSQWPPNYGYTF. The chain joins TRBV3-1 (or the pseudogene TRBV3-2) to TRBJ1-2; no firm D call. Trimming stripped 2 bases from V and 0 bases from J, with 7 bases between. This CDR3 spans 14 amino acids. The germline V gene has CDR1 LGHDT and CDR2 YNNKEL (reference sequence).

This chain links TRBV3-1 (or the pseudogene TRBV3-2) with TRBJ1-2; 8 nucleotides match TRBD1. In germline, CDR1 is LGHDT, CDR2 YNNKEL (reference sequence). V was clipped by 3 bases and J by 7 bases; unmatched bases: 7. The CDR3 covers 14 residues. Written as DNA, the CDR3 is TGTGCCAGCAGCCACCAGGGCACAGGGGGTGGCTACACCTTC. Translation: CASSHQGTGGGYTF.

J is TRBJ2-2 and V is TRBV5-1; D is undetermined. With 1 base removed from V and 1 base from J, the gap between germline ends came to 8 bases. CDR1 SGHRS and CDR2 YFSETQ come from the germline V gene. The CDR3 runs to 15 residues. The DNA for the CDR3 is TGCGCCAGCAGCTTGACAGTTATGAACACCGGGGAGCTGTTTTTT. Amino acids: CASSLTVMNTGELFF.

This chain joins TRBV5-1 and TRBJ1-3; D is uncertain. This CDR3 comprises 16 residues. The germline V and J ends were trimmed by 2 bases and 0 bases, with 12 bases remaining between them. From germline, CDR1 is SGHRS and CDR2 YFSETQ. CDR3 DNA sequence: TGCGCCAGCAGCTTATCAGGCGACCCCTCTGGAAACACCATATATTTT. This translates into CASSLSGDPSGNTIYF.

The CDR3 sequence: CASSPRTGSSGNTIYF. The CDR3, as DNA: TGTGCCAGCAGCCCGAGGACAGGGAGCTCTGGAAACACCATATATTTT. The chain combines TRBV7-9 with TRBJ1-3, with 8 bases matching TRBD1. Looked up from germline, CDR1 is SEHNR and CDR2 is FQNEAQ (reference sequence). After removal of 5 bases from V and 0 bases from J, the junction contained 6 bases not matched to a gene. This CDR3 comprises 16 residues.

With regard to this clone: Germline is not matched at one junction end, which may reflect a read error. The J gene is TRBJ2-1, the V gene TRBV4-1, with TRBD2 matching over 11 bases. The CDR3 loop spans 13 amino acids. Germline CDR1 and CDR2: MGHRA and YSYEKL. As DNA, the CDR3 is TGCGCCAGCAGCCACTTAGCGGGGGGGCCCGGGATCTTC. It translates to CASSHLAGGPGIF.

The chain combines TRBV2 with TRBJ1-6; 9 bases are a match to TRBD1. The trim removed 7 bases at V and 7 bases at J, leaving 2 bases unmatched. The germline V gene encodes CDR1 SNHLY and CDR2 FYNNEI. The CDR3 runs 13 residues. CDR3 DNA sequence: TGTGCCAGCAACGGACAGGGGAATTCACCCCTCCACTTT. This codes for CASNGQGNSPLHF.

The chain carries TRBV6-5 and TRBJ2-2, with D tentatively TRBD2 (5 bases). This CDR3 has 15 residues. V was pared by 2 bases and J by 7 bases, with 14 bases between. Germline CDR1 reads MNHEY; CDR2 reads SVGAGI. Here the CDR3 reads CASSYLGNRGGELFF. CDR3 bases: TGTGCCAGCAGTTACCTCGGCAATCGGGGCGGGGAGCTGTTTTTT.

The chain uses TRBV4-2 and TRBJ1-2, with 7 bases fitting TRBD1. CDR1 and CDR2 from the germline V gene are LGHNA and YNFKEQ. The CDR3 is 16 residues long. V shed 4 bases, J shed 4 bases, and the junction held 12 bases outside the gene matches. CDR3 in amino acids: CASSPHDRELFYGYTF. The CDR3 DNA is TGTGCCAGCAGCCCGCATGACAGGGAATTGTTCTATGGCTACACCTTC.

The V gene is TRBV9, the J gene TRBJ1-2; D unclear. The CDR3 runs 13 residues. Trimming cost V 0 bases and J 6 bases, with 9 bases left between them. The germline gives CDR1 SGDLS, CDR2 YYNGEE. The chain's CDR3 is CASSVEGRNGYTF. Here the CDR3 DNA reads TGTGCCAGCAGCGTAGAAGGGAGGAATGGCTACACCTTC.

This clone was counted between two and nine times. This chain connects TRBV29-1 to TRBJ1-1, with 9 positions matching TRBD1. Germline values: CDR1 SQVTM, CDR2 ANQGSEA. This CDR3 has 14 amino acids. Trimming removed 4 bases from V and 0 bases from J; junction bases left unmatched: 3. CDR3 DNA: TGCAGCGTTGCCGGGACAGGGTTGAACACTGAAGCTTTCTTT. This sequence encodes CSVAGTGLNTEAFF.

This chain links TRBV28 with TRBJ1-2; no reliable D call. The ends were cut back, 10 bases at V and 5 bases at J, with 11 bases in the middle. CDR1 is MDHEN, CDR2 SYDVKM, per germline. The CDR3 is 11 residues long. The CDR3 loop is CATKPRYGYTF. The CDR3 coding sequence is TGTGCCACCAAACCTAGGTATGGCTACACCTTC.

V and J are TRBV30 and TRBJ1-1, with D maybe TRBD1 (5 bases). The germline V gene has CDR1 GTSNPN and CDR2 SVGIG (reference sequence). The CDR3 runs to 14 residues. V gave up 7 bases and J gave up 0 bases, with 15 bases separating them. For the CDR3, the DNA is TGTGCCTTAAATACGGCAGGGCTGAACACTGAAGCTTTCTTT. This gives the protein CALNTAGLNTEAFF.

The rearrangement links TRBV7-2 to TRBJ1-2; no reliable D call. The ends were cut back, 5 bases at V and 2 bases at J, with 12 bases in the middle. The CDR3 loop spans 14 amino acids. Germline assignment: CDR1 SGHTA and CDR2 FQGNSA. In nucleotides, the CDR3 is TGTGCCAGCAGCGTTTCAGTCTCAAACTATGGCTACACCTTC. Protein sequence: CASSVSVSNYGYTF.

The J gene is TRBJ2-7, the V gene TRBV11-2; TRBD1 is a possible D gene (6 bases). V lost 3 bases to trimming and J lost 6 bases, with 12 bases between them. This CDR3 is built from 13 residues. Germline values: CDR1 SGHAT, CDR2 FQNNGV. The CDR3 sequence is CASSFVRGSEQYF. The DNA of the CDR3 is TGTGCCAGCAGCTTTGTTAGGGGGTCCGAGCAGTACTTC. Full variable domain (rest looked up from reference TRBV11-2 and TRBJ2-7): EAGVAQSPRYKIIEKRQSVAFWCNPISGHATLYWYQQILGQGPKLLIQFQNNGVVDDSQLPKDRFSAERLKGVDSTLKIQPAKLEDSAVYLCASSFVRGSEQYFGPGTRLTVT.